These 27 T cell receptor beta chains were all obtained from the same sample, sequenced in a study of T cell repertoires in cytomegalovirus infection. No cognate antigen is known for these TCRs. Each CDR3 protein is one row after TCRdb ran MiXCR on the reads. The sample has about 110,000 distinct CDR3 sequences; under 55% are singletons. The sequencing here drew on CD8+ T cells from cultured PBMCs, taken from culture after CMV antigen stimulation. All receptors derive from a human donor in good health (CMV status not recorded). Some clones in this sample may be carry-over from other donors' samples.

V usage is TRBV12-5 and J usage is TRBJ2-1, with D maybe TRBD2 (5 bases). There are 12 residues in the CDR3. CDR1 LGHNT and CDR2 FRNRAP come from the germline V gene. The V end was cut by 2 bases, the J end by 7 bases, with 6 bases between. In DNA form, the CDR3 reads TGTGCTAGTGGTTTGTCGGGGAATGAGCAGTTCTTC. This sequence encodes CASGLSGNEQFF.

The sample holds many counts of this clonotype. This chain links TRBV19 with TRBJ1-2; D not resolved. The CDR3 is 13 residues long. Trimming stripped 3 bases from V and 1 base from J, with 6 bases between. The germline gives CDR1 LNHDA, CDR2 SQIVND (reference sequence). This CDR3 reads CASSIPDNYGYTF. CDR3 DNA: TGTGCCAGTAGTATCCCCGATAACTATGGCTACACCTTC.

The chain uses TRBV2 and TRBJ1-1; weak D call: TRBD1 (6 bases). Looked up from germline, CDR1 is SNHLY and CDR2 is FYNNEI. Trimming took 7 bases from V and 0 from J, leaving 12 bases between them. The CDR3 extends over 14 amino acids. CDR3 coding DNA: TGTGCCAGCACCGGGGGCAATATGAACACTGAAGCTTTCTTT. Its translation: CASTGGNMNTEAFF. The variable domain in full, with the rest retrieved from reference TRBV2 and TRBJ1-1, is EPEVTQTPSHQVTQMGQEVILRCVPISNHLYFYWYRQILGQKVEFLVSFYNNEISEKSEIFDDQFSVERPDGSNFTLKIRSTKLEDSAMYFCASTGGNMNTEAFFGQGTRLTVV.

V and J are TRBV9 and TRBJ2-3; D is unclear. Trimming removed 3 bases at V and 4 bases at J, with 6 bases between. This CDR3 spans 12 amino acids. From germline, CDR1 is SGDLS and CDR2 YYNGEE. The CDR3: CASSAQSDTQYF. In nucleotides, the CDR3 is TGTGCCAGCAGCGCTCAATCAGATACGCAGTATTTT.

The chain has TRBV11-1 and TRBJ1-1, with no clear D. Germline V CDR1 and CDR2: SGHAT, FQDESV (reference sequence). Trimming took off 5 bases at V and 7 bases at J, with 20 bases between the two ends. The CDR3 covers 15 residues. The CDR3 DNA reads as TGTGCCAGCAGCCTCGGGATCCGAGGAGGCGTTGAAGCTTTCTTT. It specifies CASSLGIRGGVEAFF.

This chain links TRBV19 with TRBJ2-1; tentative D call: TRBD2 (6 bases). Germline loops: CDR1 LNHDA, CDR2 SQIVND (reference sequence). The CDR3 totals 17 residues. Trimming took 3 bases from V and 3 from J, leaving 18 bases between them. The CDR3 reads CASSILSASGFYNEQFF. CDR3 bases: TGTGCCAGTAGTATTCTTTCGGCCAGCGGGTTCTACAATGAGCAGTTCTTC.

The rearrangement links TRBV7-6 to TRBJ1-6; 7 positions agree with TRBD1. Trimming took 5 bases from V and 10 from J; bases not matched to a gene: 11. Germline V gives CDR1 SGHVS, CDR2 FNYEAQ. The CDR3 loop spans 15 amino acids. The CDR3 DNA sequence: TGTGCCAGCAGCCACGCCGACAGGGATGGGTCACCCCTCCACTTT. Protein: CASSHADRDGSPLHF.

In this sample, this clonotype turned up a few times. The chain is built from TRBV28 and TRBJ1-1; 7 positions match TRBD1. The CDR3 consists of 13 residues. The germline CDR1 and CDR2 sequences are MDHEN and SYDVKM. The V gene end was trimmed by 5 bases and the J gene end by 11 bases; junction bases not matched to a gene: 11. The CDR3 protein is CASSPADQGEAFF. In DNA form, the CDR3 reads TGTGCCAGCAGTCCCGCGGATCAGGGGGAGGCTTTCTTT.

V gene TRBV27 combines with J gene TRBJ2-2; D gene uncertain. The CDR3 is 13 amino acids. The V gene lost 5 bases and the J gene lost 7 bases, with 11 bases spanning the gap. Germline loops: CDR1 MNHEY, CDR2 SMNVEV (reference sequence). The CDR3 coding sequence is TGTGCCAGCAGTGGAGAACAGAGCGGGGAGCTGTTTTTT. It encodes CASSGEQSGELFF.

This clonotype turned up a few times. V is TRBV6-5 and J is TRBJ1-3; no clear D gene. The CDR3 is 15 amino acids. V was clipped by 2 bases and J by 0 bases, with 8 bases between them. Germline V gene lookup returns CDR1 MNHEY and CDR2 SVGAGI. As DNA, the CDR3 is TGTGCCAGCAGTTACGACGGTGCCTCTGGAAACACCATATATTTT. This encodes CASSYDGASGNTIYF.

V is TRBV9 and J is TRBJ2-3; TRBD2 matches 9 bases. Germline loops: CDR1 SGDLS, CDR2 YYNGEE. The J segment lost 3 bases and the V segment lost 4 bases, leaving 12 bases of the junction unmatched. The CDR3 has 17 amino acids. This CDR3 reads CASSTLVRGGQTDTQYF. The CDR3 DNA follows: TGTGCCAGCAGCACCTTGGTGCGGGGGGGCCAAACAGATACGCAGTATTTT.

This rearrangement joins TRBV5-4 to TRBJ2-7; D is undetermined. The germline V gene encodes CDR1 SGHNT and CDR2 YYREEE (reference sequence). Trimming took off 2 bases at V and 5 bases at J, with 17 bases between the two ends. This CDR3 is 15 amino acids long. The CDR3 DNA reads TGTGCCAGCAGCTTAGGGAACAACCTCGCCCACGAGCAGTACTTC. Its translation is CASSLGNNLAHEQYF. The variable domain in full, with the rest retrieved from reference TRBV5-4 and TRBJ2-7, is ETGVTQSPTHLIKTRGQQVTLRCSSQSGHNTVSWYQQALGQGPQFIFQYYREEENGRGNFPPRFSGLQFPNYSSELNVNALELDDSALYLCASSLGNNLAHEQYFGPGTRLTVT.

This clonotype was seen many times. V usage is TRBV6-5 and J usage is TRBJ1-1; D may be TRBD1 (6 bases). V gave up 2 bases and J gave up 5 bases, with 12 bases separating them. Germline V gene data show CDR1 as MNHEY and CDR2 as SVGAGI. The length of the CDR3 is 14 residues. The CDR3 DNA is TGTGCCAGCAGTTACATGGGGGCTGGGACTGAAGCTTTCTTT. Amino acid sequence: CASSYMGAGTEAFF.

The V gene is TRBV27, the J gene TRBJ2-3, with D possibly TRBD2 on 5 matching bases. The CDR3 contains 14 residues. The germline CDR1 and CDR2 sequences are MNHEY and SMNVEV (reference sequence). CDR3 in amino acids: CQSSGMYGTDTQYF. The CDR3 DNA reads as TGTCAGTCGTCCGGGATGTATGGGACAGATACGCAGTATTTT.

This chain connects TRBV12-3 or TRBV12-4 to TRBJ1-3; D is possibly TRBD1 (5 bases). This CDR3 is built from 14 residues. The V end lost 2 bases, the J end lost 2 bases, and 7 bases lay between the germline ends. CDR3 region: CASSLLGAGNTIYF. Here the CDR3 DNA reads TGTGCCAGCAGTTTACTGGGGGCTGGAAACACCATATATTTT.

This clonotype was picked up one time. This chain joins TRBV19 and TRBJ1-1; 7 nucleotides agree with TRBD1. The J segment lost 5 bases and the V segment lost 6 bases, leaving 12 bases of the junction unmatched. The CDR3 covers 15 residues. The germline gives CDR1 LNHDA, CDR2 SQIVND (reference sequence). The CDR3, as DNA: TGTGCCAGTAGCATATTACAGGGGTTGGATACTGAAGCTTTCTTT. Its protein is CASSILQGLDTEAFF.

In its sample, this clonotype was seen a few times. J is TRBJ1-2 and V is TRBV15; D call uncertain. CDR1 and CDR2 from the germline V gene are LNHNV and YYDKDF (reference sequence). This CDR3 spans 14 amino acids. Trimming shortened V by 1 base and J by 4 bases, and 10 bases separated the two germline ends. The CDR3 is CATSRVGGPYGYTF. The CDR3 DNA sequence: TGTGCCACCAGCAGAGTAGGAGGTCCCTATGGCTACACCTTC. Complete variable domain (other parts from reference TRBV15 and TRBJ1-2): DAMVIQNPRYQVTQFGKPVTLSCSQTLNHNVMYWYQQKSSQAPKLLFHYYDKDFNNEADTPDNFQSRRPNTSFCFLDIRSPGLGDTAMYLCATSRVGGPYGYTFGSGTRLTVV.

The gene calls are TRBV5-6 and TRBJ2-7, with TRBD1 matching 9 bases. CDR1 and CDR2 (germline): SGHDT, YYEEEE. J gave up 5 bases and V 2 bases, and 11 bases lay outside the gene matches. The CDR3 contains 16 residues. The CDR3 sequence is CASSFVLGTGFHEQYF. CDR3 nucleotides: TGTGCCAGCAGCTTTGTGTTGGGGACAGGGTTCCACGAGCAGTACTTC.

The chain is built from TRBV5-4 and TRBJ2-7; D is undetermined. Looked up from germline, CDR1 is SGHNT and CDR2 is YYREEE (reference sequence). Trimming took 0 bases from V and 3 from J, leaving 10 bases between them. The CDR3 consists of 14 residues. The CDR3 spells CASSLEGSRYEQYF. The CDR3 DNA reads TGTGCCAGCAGCTTGGAAGGTTCTCGCTACGAGCAGTACTTC. The full variable domain, rest sourced from reference TRBV5-4 and TRBJ2-7, is ETGVTQSPTHLIKTRGQQVTLRCSSQSGHNTVSWYQQALGQGPQFIFQYYREEENGRGNFPPRFSGLQFPNYSSELNVNALELDDSALYLCASSLEGSRYEQYFGPGTRLTVT.

Only a few counts were recorded for this clonotype. J is TRBJ1-3 and V is TRBV29-1, with unresolved D. Deletions cut 0 bases from V and 0 bases from J, with 6 bases between. CDR3 size: 14 residues. Germline V CDR1 and CDR2: SQVTM, ANQGSEA. The chain's CDR3 is CSVEDTNSGNTIYF. In DNA form, the CDR3 reads TGCAGCGTTGAAGATACCAACTCTGGAAACACCATATATTTT. The full variable domain, in which reference TRBV29-1 and TRBJ1-3 provide the parts outside the CDR3, is SAVISQKPSRDICQRGTSLTIQCQVDSQVTMMFWYRQQPGQSLTLIATANQGSEATYESGFVIDKFPISRPNLTFSTLTVSNMSPEDSSIYLCSVEDTNSGNTIYFGEGSWLTVV.

V usage is TRBV30 and J usage is TRBJ2-1; D is possibly TRBD1 (6 bases). There are 12 residues in the CDR3. Germline V lookup: CDR1 GTSNPN, CDR2 SVGIG (reference sequence). With 7 bases removed from V and 8 bases from J, the gap between germline ends came to 15 bases. CDR3 sequence: CASKGGRDEQFF. As DNA, the CDR3 is TGTGCCTCTAAAGGGGGTCGCGATGAGCAGTTCTTC.

J is TRBJ2-1 and V is TRBV28, with D perhaps TRBD1 (6 bases). The germline gives CDR1 MDHEN, CDR2 SYDVKM. This CDR3 is built from 14 residues. V lost 4 bases, J lost 6 bases, and 13 bases lay in between. This CDR3 is CASSSSGTTNEQFF. Written as DNA, the CDR3 is TGTGCCAGCAGTTCATCCGGGACAACCAATGAGCAGTTCTTC. Variable domain in full (rest from reference TRBV28 and TRBJ2-1): DVKVTQSSRYLVKRTGEKVFLECVQDMDHENMFWYRQDPGLGLRLIYFSYDVKMKEKGDIPEGYSVSREKKERFSLILESASTNQTSMYLCASSSSGTTNEQFFGPGTRLTVL.

Many counts were recorded for this clonotype. V gene TRBV12-3 or TRBV12-4 combines with J gene TRBJ2-6; no clear D. CDR3 length equals 14 residues. The V gene lost 3 bases and the J gene lost 0 bases, with 3 bases spanning the gap. In DNA, the CDR3 is TGTGCCAGCAGTTTTATCTCTGGGGCCAACGTCCTGACTTTC. Translation gives CASSFISGANVLTF.

The rearrangement joins TRBV12-3 or TRBV12-4 to TRBJ2-7; 8 positions match TRBD1. This CDR3 has 14 residues. The V segment lost 5 bases and the J segment 3 bases; nucleotides outside the gene matches: 6. CDR3 sequence reads: CASSRDRSFYEQYF. The DNA for the CDR3 is TGTGCCAGCAGTAGGGACAGGTCCTTCTACGAGCAGTACTTC.

Comment on this clonotype: The CDR3 carries no conserved terminal phenylalanine or tryptophan, so it likely arises from a read error. The gene calls are TRBV29-1 and TRBJ1-2; D is possibly TRBD1 (6 bases). V lost 6 bases, J lost 2 bases, and 10 bases lay in between. The CDR3 runs 12 residues. Germline V gives CDR1 SQVTM, CDR2 ANQGSEA. CDR3 DNA sequence: TGCAGCGTCTTCGGACAGAACTATGGCTACACCATC. This gives the protein CSVFGQNYGYTI.

This clonotype was detected many times. V usage is TRBV12-3 or TRBV12-4 and J usage is TRBJ1-1; TRBD1 matches 8 bases. V was pared by 6 bases and J by 11 bases, with 5 bases of the junction left unmatched. The CDR3 runs to 11 residues. The CDR3 sequence: CASRQGVDAFF. CDR3 nucleotides: TGTGCCAGCAGACAGGGGGTGGACGCTTTCTTT.

The V gene is TRBV6-2 or TRBV6-3, the J gene TRBJ2-7; 7 bases agree with TRBD2. Germline CDR1 reads MNHEY; CDR2 reads SVGEGT. V lost 5 bases and J lost 3; bases outside the gene matches: 10. The CDR3 is 15 amino acids. Here the CDR3 DNA reads TGTGCCAGCAGTCTCCCCCGGGCTAGCGGCTACGAGCAGTACTTC. Translated: CASSLPRASGYEQYF.